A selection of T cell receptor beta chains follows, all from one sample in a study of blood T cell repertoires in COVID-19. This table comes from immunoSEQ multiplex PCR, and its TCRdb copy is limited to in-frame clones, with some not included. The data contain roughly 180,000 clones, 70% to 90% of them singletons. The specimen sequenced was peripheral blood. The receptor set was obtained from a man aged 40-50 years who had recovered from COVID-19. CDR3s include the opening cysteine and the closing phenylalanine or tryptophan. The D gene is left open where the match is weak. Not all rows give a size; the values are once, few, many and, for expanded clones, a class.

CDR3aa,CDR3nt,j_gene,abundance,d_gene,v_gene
CASSKGWLHIENTIYF,TGTGCCAGCAGCAAAGGGTGGCTCCATATCGAAAACACCATATATTTT,TRBJ1-3,NA,NA,TRBV21-1
CASSRTTSASTDTQYF,TGTGCCAGCAGCCGGACGACTAGCGCTAGCACAGATACGCAGTATTTT,TRBJ2-3,NA,TRBD2,TRBV11-3
CASSTGGANVLTF,TGTGCCAGCAGTACAGGTGGGGCCAACGTCCTGACTTTC,TRBJ2-6,NA,NA,TRBV28
CASSGHDTGELFF,TGTGCCAGCAGCGGGCATGACACCGGGGAGCTGTTTTTT,TRBJ2-2,NA,NA,TRBV3-1/TRBV3-2
CASSLGPTREETQYF,TGTGCCAGCAGCTTAGGTCCGACACGAGAAGAGACCCAGTACTTC,TRBJ2-5,NA,NA,TRBV11-3
CASSLGTSGRMGGELFF,TGTGCCAGTAGTCTCGGGACTAGCGGGAGAATGGGCGGGGAGCTGTTTTTT,TRBJ2-2,NA,TRBD2,TRBV19
CASRGPRGSYGYTF,TGTGCCAGCAGGGGCCCCCGGGGAAGCTATGGCTACACCTTC,TRBJ1-2,NA,NA,TRBV2
CASSRGQQETQYF,TGTGCCAGCAGCCGAGGACAGCAAGAGACCCAGTACTTC,TRBJ2-5,few,NA,TRBV7-9
CASSQDGTSKYEQYF,TGCGCCAGCAGCCAAGATGGGACTAGCAAATACGAGCAGTACTTC,TRBJ2-7,NA,TRBD2,TRBV4-3
CASSSTGFAGYTF,TGTGCCAGCAGTTCTACAGGGTTCGCTGGCTACACCTTC,TRBJ1-2,NA,NA,TRBV27
CASSLRRGSGQETQYF,TGTGCCAGCAGCTTAAGAAGGGGATCAGGGCAAGAGACCCAGTACTTC,TRBJ2-5,NA,NA,TRBV5-6
CASSFTGERNSPLHF,TGCGCCAGCAGCTTTACAGGGGAGAGAAATTCACCCCTCCACTTT,TRBJ1-6,NA,TRBD1,TRBV5-1
CASSQGTVTGELFF,TGTGCCAGCAGCCAGGGGACAGTCACCGGGGAGCTGTTTTTT,TRBJ2-2,NA,TRBD1,TRBV4-2
CASSLGQGASPLHF,TGCGCCAGCAGCCTGGGACAGGGGGCTTCACCCCTCCACTTT,TRBJ1-6,NA,TRBD1,TRBV4-3
CASSLATWGQNEQYF,TGTGCCAGCAGCTTAGCGACGTGGGGCCAGAACGAGCAGTACTTC,TRBJ2-7,NA,NA,TRBV7-8
CASSYSRTVYGYTF,TGTGCCAGCAGTTACTCGAGGACAGTTTATGGCTACACCTTC,TRBJ1-2,few,NA,TRBV6-7
CASSSRGGITDTQYF,TGTGCCAGCTCATCCCGGGGCGGGATCACAGATACGCAGTATTTT,TRBJ2-3,few,NA,TRBV18
CASSHSLASFPTDTQYF,TGTGCCAGCAGTCATTCGCTAGCTAGCTTCCCCACAGATACGCAGTATTTT,TRBJ2-3,NA,NA,TRBV6-6
CASSLAGGVSGANVLTF,TGTGCCAGCAGCTTGGCAGGGGGCGTCTCTGGGGCCAACGTCCTGACTTTC,TRBJ2-6,once,TRBD1,TRBV5-5
CASSPQGGGYTF,TGTGCCAGCAGCCCTCAGGGGGGAGGCTACACCTTC,TRBJ1-2,NA,TRBD1,TRBV27
CASSFSGASTDTQYF,TGTGCCAGCAGCTTTAGCGGGGCTAGCACAGATACGCAGTATTTT,TRBJ2-3,NA,TRBD2,TRBV9
CASSPFLDLNTEAFF,TGTGCCAGCAGCCCCTTCCTAGACTTGAACACTGAAGCTTTCTTT,TRBJ1-1,NA,NA,TRBV7-6